This TCR beta chain was sequenced in a study of shared clonotypes between healthy human individuals. CD45RO-negative CD8 cells positively selected for CCR7 made up the naive population, which excluded terminally differentiated effector memory CD45RA+ cells. Assay: immunoSEQ multiplex PCR; the TCRdb copy retains only in-frame clones and omits some. This table holds some 2 million clones, less than 95% found once. The CDR3 runs 16 residues. V lost 3 bases, J lost 1 base, and 2 bases stayed unmatched. Germline CDR1 and CDR2: SGHTS and YDEGEE. The rearrangement joins TRBV5-8 to TRBJ2-3; 13 positions match TRBD2. Sequencing used naive CD8+ T cells sorted from blood. The TCR comes from a man aged 18 to 35 in good health. The CDR3 DNA is TGTGCCAGCAGCTCCGGACTAGCGGGAGGCACAGATACGCAGTATTTT. Protein product: CASSSGLAGGTDTQYF.